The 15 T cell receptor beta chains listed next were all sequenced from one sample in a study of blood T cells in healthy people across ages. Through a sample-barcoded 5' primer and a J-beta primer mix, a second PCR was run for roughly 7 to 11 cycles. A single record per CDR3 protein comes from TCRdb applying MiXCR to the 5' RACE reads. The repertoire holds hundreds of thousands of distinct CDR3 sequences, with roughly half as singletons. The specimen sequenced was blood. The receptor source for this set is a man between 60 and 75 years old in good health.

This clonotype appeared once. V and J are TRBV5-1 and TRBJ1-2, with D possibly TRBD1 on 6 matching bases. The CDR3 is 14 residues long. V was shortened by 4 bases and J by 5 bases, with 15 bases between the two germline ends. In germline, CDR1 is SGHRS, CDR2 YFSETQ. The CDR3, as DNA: TGCGCCAGCAGCGTAGGGGGACGGAATTATGGCTACACCTTC. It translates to CASSVGGRNYGYTF.

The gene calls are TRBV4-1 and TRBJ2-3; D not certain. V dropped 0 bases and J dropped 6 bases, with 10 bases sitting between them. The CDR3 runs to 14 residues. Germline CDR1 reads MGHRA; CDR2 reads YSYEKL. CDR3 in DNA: TGCGCCAGCAGCCAAGATCAGACCTTGGATACGCAGTATTTT. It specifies CASSQDQTLDTQYF.

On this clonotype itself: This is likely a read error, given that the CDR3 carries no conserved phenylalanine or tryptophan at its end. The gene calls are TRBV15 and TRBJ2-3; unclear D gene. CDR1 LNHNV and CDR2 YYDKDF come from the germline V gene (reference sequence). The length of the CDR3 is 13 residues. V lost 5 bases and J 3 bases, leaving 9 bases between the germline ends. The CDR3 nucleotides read TGTGCCACCAGCCCAATTGGTACAGATACGCAGTATGTT. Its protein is CATSPIGTDTQYV.

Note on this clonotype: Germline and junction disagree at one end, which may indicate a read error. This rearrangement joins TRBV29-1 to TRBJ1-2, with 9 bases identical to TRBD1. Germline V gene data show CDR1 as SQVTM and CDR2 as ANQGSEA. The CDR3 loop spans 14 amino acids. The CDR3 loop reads CSVGEGQGFYGCTF. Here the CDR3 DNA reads TGCAGCGTTGGGGAGGGACAGGGATTCTATGGCTGCACCTTC.

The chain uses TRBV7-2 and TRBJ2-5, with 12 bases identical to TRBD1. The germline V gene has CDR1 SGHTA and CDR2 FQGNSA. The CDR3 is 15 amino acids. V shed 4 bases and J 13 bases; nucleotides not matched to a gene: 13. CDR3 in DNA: TGTGCCAGCAGCTCCGAAGGGACAGGGGGCTACGAGCGGTACTTC. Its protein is CASSSEGTGGYERYF. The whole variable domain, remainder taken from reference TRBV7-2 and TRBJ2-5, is GAGVSQSPSNKVTEKGKDVELRCDPISGHTALYWYRQSLGQGLEFLIYFQGNSAPDKSGLPSDRFSAERTGGSVSTLTIQRTQQEDSAVYLCASSSEGTGGYERYFGPGTRLLVL.

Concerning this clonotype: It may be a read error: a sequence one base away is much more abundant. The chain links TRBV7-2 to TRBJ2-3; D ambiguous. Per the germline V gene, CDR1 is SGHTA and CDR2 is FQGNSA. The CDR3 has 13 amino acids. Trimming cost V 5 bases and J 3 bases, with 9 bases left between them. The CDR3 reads CASSAPITDTQYF. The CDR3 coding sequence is TGTGCCAGCAGCGCTCCGATAACAGATACGCAGTATTTT.

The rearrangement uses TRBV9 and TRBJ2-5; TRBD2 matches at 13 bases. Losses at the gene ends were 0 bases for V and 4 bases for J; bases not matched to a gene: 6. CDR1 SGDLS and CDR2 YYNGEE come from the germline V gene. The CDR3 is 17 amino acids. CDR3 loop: CASSVGTSGSVGETQYF. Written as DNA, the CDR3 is TGTGCCAGCAGCGTAGGGACTAGCGGGAGTGTTGGAGAGACCCAGTACTTC. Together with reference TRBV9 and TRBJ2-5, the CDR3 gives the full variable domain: DSGVTQTPKHLITATGQRVTLRCSPRSGDLSVYWYQQSLDQGLQFLIQYYNGEERAKGNILERFSAQQFPDLHSELNLSSLELGDSALYFCASSVGTSGSVGETQYFGPGTRLLVL.

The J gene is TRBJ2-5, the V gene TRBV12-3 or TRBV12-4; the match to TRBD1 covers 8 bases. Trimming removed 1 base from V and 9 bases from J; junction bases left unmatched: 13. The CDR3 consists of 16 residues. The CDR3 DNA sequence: TGTGCCAGCAGTTTAGGGGCAGGGGGCGCCGGGGGTGCCCAGTACTTC. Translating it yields CASSLGAGGAGGAQYF.

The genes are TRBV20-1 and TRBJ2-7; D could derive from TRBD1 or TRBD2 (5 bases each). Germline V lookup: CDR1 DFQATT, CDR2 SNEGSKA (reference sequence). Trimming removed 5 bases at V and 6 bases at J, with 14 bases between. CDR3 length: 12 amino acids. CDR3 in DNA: TGCAGTGCTTATTTCGGGGCGGGCGAGCAGTACTTC. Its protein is CSAYFGAGEQYF.

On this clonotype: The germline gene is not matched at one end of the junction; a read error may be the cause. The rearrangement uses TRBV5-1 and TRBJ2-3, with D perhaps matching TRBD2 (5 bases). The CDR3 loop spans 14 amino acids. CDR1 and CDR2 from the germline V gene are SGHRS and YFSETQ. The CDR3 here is CARSVEGRTDTQYF. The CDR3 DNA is TGCGCCCGCAGCGTAGAGGGCCGGACAGATACGCAGTATTTT.

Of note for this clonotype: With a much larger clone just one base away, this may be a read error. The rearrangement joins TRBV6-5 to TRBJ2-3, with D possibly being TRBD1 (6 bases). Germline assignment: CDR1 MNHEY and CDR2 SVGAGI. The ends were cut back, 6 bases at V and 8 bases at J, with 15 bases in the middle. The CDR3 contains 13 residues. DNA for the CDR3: TGTGCCAGCAGACTCCTGGGGGCAGGTACGCAGTATTTT. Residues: CASRLLGAGTQYF.

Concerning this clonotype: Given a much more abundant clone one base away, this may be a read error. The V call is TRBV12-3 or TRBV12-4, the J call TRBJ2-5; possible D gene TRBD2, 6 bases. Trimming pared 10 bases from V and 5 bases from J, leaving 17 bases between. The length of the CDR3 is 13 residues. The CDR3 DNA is TGTGCCAACAGCCTTGGGGGGTTGGAGACCCAGTACTTC. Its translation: CANSLGGLETQYF.

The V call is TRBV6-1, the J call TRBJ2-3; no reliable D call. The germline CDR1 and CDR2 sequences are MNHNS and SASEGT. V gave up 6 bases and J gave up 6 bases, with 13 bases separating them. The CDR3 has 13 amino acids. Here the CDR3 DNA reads TGTGCCAGCAGACTCGACCCCGCTGATACGCAGTATTTT. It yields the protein CASRLDPADTQYF.

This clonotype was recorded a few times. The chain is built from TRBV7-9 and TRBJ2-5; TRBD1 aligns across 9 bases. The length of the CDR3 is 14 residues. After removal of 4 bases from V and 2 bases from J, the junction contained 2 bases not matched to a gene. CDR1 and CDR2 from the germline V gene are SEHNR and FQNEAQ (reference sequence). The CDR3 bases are TGTGCCAGCAGCTCGGACAGGGGTCAAGAGACCCAGTACTTC. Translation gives CASSSDRGQETQYF.

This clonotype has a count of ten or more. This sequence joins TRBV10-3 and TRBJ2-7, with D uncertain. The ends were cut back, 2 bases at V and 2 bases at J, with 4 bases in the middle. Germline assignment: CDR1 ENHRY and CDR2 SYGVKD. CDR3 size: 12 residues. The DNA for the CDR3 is TGTGCCATCAGTGAGAGTCCCTACGAGCAGTACTTC. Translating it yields CAISESPYEQYF.